Shown below are 11 T cell receptor beta chains from a single sample sequenced in a study of beta chain features in type 1 diabetes. Isolated RNA was reverse transcribed in full, so expressed TCRB transcripts were sequenced. Clones were sequenced by immunoSEQ multiplex PCR, and TCRdb holds only the in-frame ones, with some missing. The sample contains 350,000 or so clones, roughly a fifth of which appear only once. The sequenced sample consisted of naive CD4+ T cells from blood. Receptors were obtained from a woman younger than 30 in good health.

This clone was seen a handful of times. The chain joins TRBV6-5 to TRBJ2-2, with TRBD2 as a possible D gene (5 bases). Germline V gives CDR1 MNHEY, CDR2 SVGAGI. This CDR3 region has 12 residues. V lost 6 bases and J 7 bases, leaving 9 bases between the germline ends. The CDR3 region has the DNA TGTGCCAGCAGAAGAGGGATCGGGGAGCTGTTTTTT. It encodes CASRRGIGELFF.

The rearrangement uses TRBV5-6 and TRBJ1-1; the D is unclear. The CDR3 contains 12 residues. From germline, CDR1 is SGHDT and CDR2 YYEEEE. Trimming stripped 7 bases from V and 1 base from J, with 8 bases between. CDR3 in DNA: TGTGCCAGCGGACTGCGGAACACTGAAGCTTTCTTT. It yields the protein CASGLRNTEAFF.

V and J are TRBV4-1 and TRBJ2-3; possible D gene TRBD2, 6 bases. The germline CDR1 and CDR2 sequences are MGHRA and YSYEKL. This CDR3 region has 18 residues. V lost 2 bases to trimming and J lost 0 bases, with 18 bases between them. The CDR3: CASSQLAGTHTSTDTQYF. CDR3 DNA sequence: TGCGCCAGCAGCCAACTCGCCGGGACTCATACTAGCACAGATACGCAGTATTTT.

The chain employs TRBV4-1 and TRBJ1-2; the D gene is possibly TRBD1 (6 bases). Trimming shortened V by 0 bases and J by 4 bases, and 18 bases separated the two germline ends. This CDR3 is 17 amino acids long. In germline, CDR1 is MGHRA, CDR2 YSYEKL. CDR3 sequence: CASSQEGVRGLLYGYTF. CDR3 coding DNA: TGCGCCAGCAGCCAAGAAGGAGTCAGGGGCCTCCTCTATGGCTACACCTTC.

This clone was counted between two and nine times. The chain recombines TRBV5-1 with TRBJ2-7; a weak D match, TRBD1 (5 bases). Germline CDR1 is SGHRS and CDR2 is YFSETQ. V shed 3 bases and J shed 1 base, with 8 bases lying between them. The CDR3 has 13 residues. Here the CDR3 DNA reads TGCGCCAGCAGCTACGACAGTTCCTACGAGCAGTACTTC. It is translated as CASSYDSSYEQYF. The entire variable domain, with the rest obtained from reference TRBV5-1 and TRBJ2-7, is as follows: KAGVTQTPRYLIKTRGQQVTLSCSPISGHRSVSWYQQTPGQGLQFLFEYFSETQRNKGNFPGRFSGRQFSNSRSEMNVSTLELGDSALYLCASSYDSSYEQYFGPGTRLTVT.

This clone was counted between two and nine times. The chain recombines TRBV28 with TRBJ1-6; D ambiguous. The CDR3 is 12 amino acids. The ends were cut back, 3 bases at V and 6 bases at J, with 3 bases in the middle. Germline V CDR1 and CDR2: MDHEN, SYDVKM. The CDR3 DNA follows: TGTGCCAGCAGTTTCGTTAATTCACCCCTCCACTTT. This translates into CASSFVNSPLHF. Full variable domain (missing parts from reference TRBV28 and TRBJ1-6): DVKVTQSSRYLVKRTGEKVFLECVQDMDHENMFWYRQDPGLGLRLIYFSYDVKMKEKGDIPEGYSVSREKKERFSLILESASTNQTSMYLCASSFVNSPLHFGNGTRLTVT.

V gene TRBV4-1 combines with J gene TRBJ1-2; 8 bases are shared with TRBD1. This CDR3 region has 16 residues. V was pared by 4 bases and J by 6 bases, with 13 bases of the junction left unmatched. Germline values: CDR1 MGHRA, CDR2 YSYEKL. In nucleotides, the CDR3 is TGCGCCAGCAGCCTCCCTGGACAGGGCCAAGCAAATGGCTACACCTTC. Translation: CASSLPGQGQANGYTF.

CDR3 residues: CASSVYRVGSGANVLTF. The CDR3 DNA reads TGTGCCAGCAGTGTCTACAGGGTCGGGTCTGGGGCCAACGTCCTGACTTTC. The chain joins TRBV2 to TRBJ2-6, with a weak D call TRBD1 (6 bases). The CDR3 runs 17 residues. Germline V gene lookup returns CDR1 SNHLY and CDR2 FYNNEI. V shed 4 bases and J shed 1 base, with 14 bases lying between them.

The chain uses TRBV6-5 and TRBJ2-7, with 13 bases fitting TRBD2. Per the germline V gene, CDR1 is MNHEY and CDR2 is SVGAGI. This CDR3 has 16 residues. J lost 7 bases, V lost 0 bases, and 6 bases had no gene match. Here the CDR3 DNA reads TGTGCCAGCAGTTACTCGTATGGGACTAGCGGGACAGAGCAGTACTTC. Translating it yields CASSYSYGTSGTEQYF.

CDR3 in DNA: TGTGCCACCAGCAGAGATCCCGACAGCTCAGAAGCTTTCTTT. Its protein is CATSRDPDSSEAFF. The rearrangement joins TRBV15 to TRBJ1-1, with D tentatively TRBD1 (5 bases). The CDR3 extends over 14 amino acids. Germline CDR1 reads LNHNV; CDR2 reads YYDKDF (reference sequence). V dropped 0 bases and J dropped 8 bases, with 13 bases sitting between them.

This rearrangement joins TRBV9 to TRBJ1-1, with a possible D match to TRBD1 (5 bases). This CDR3 has 13 amino acids. The V end was cut by 3 bases, the J end by 8 bases, with 14 bases between. Germline V gene data show CDR1 as SGDLS and CDR2 as YYNGEE. The CDR3 here is CASSEVWGDEAFF. The CDR3, as DNA: TGTGCCAGCAGCGAAGTATGGGGCGACGAAGCTTTCTTT.